The rows below give T cell receptor beta chains drawn from one sample of a study of T cell changes during pregnancy in multiple sclerosis. The table came from immunoSEQ multiplex PCR; TCRdb's copy has only in-frame clones and leaves some out. The sample comprises approximately 35,000 clones, about 89% of which are singletons, and approximately 2.8% rests with the top ten. Sequencing was performed on CD4+ T cells from peripheral blood mononuclear cells, taken in the third trimester of pregnancy. All receptors come from a female donor in good health, enrolled as a control in a pregnancy study. Each CDR3 is given with its conserved first and last residue. The order of the fields is D gene, clone size, V gene, J gene, CDR3 protein, CDR3 DNA. The D gene is left open where the match is weak. The listing skips clone size in some rows; elsewhere it reads once, few, many or a size class.

TRBD1,-,TRBV19,TRBJ1-2,CASRGQANYGYTF,TGTGCCAGTAGGGGACAGGCAAACTATGGCTACACCTTC
-,once,TRBV28,TRBJ1-1,CASSLNLGQSMNTEAFF,TGTGCCAGCAGTTTAAATTTGGGCCAATCCATGAACACTGAAGCTTTCTTT
TRBD1,-,TRBV28,TRBJ2-2,CASIPGGQGYTGELFF,TGTGCCAGCATCCCCGGGGGACAGGGGTACACCGGGGAGCTGTTTTTT
-,-,TRBV18,TRBJ1-2,CASSPKRDYGYTF,TGTGCCAGCTCACCGAAGAGAGACTATGGCTACACCTTC
TRBD2,-,TRBV5-4,TRBJ2-3,CASSWFGTNAGGAQYF,TGTGCCAGCAGCTGGTTCGGGACTAACGCCGGGGGTGCGCAGTATTTT
TRBD2,-,TRBV19,TRBJ2-5,CASSIDLRGGRSQYF,TGTGCCAGTAGTATAGATCTAAGGGGAGGGCGGTCCCAGTACTTC
TRBD1,-,TRBV11-2,TRBJ2-1,CASSQDRGIQFF,TGTGCCAGCAGCCAGGACAGGGGGATCCAGTTCTTC
TRBD1,-,TRBV5-4,TRBJ2-7,CASSLRGQGDVQYF,TGTGCCAGCAGCTTAAGGGGACAGGGAGACGTGCAGTACTTC
-,-,TRBV5-4,TRBJ2-1,CASSPEAGFAYNEQFF,TGTGCCAGCAGCCCTGAAGCAGGGTTCGCCTACAATGAGCAGTTCTTC
-,-,TRBV6-5,TRBJ2-3,CASHREHTDTQYF,TGTGCCAGCCACAGGGAGCACACAGATACGCAGTATTTT
TRBD1,-,TRBV19,TRBJ1-4,CASRDSTGREKLFF,TGTGCCAGTAGGGATTCGACAGGGAGAGAAAAACTGTTTTTT
-,-,TRBV28,TRBJ1-2,CASSFMARSYNYGYTF,TGTGCCAGCAGTTTTATGGCTAGAAGCTATAACTATGGCTACACCTTC
TRBD1,-,TRBV2,TRBJ1-5,CASHGTVGQPQHF,TGTGCCAGTCACGGGACAGTTGGTCAGCCCCAGCATTTT
TRBD1,-,TRBV5-1,TRBJ1-1,CASSLGEGGMGAFF,TGCGCCAGCAGCTTGGGGGAAGGGGGCATGGGAGCTTTCTTT
TRBD1,-,TRBV6-1,TRBJ1-5,CASSRDRHQPQHF,TGTGCCAGCAGTAGGGACAGGCATCAGCCCCAGCATTTT
-,-,TRBV6-5,TRBJ1-5,CASSYSRDSNQPQHF,TGTGCCAGCAGTTACTCCCGAGATAGCAATCAGCCCCAGCATTTT
-,-,TRBV5-1,TRBJ2-5,CASSQGEVAETQYF,TGCGCCAGCAGTCAGGGCGAGGTAGCTGAGACCCAGTACTTC
-,-,TRBV6-1,TRBJ1-5,CASSETPDRFAEPQHF,TGTGCCAGCAGTGAAACCCCGGACAGATTCGCCGAGCCCCAGCATTTT
-,-,TRBV6-1,TRBJ2-1,CASSARMQGKNEQFF,TGTGCCAGCAGTGCGCGGATGCAGGGAAAGAACGAGCAGTTCTTC
-,once,TRBV5-1,TRBJ1-1,CASSPGWPNTEAFF,TGCGCCAGCAGCCCAGGTTGGCCGAACACTGAAGCTTTCTTT
-,-,TRBV28,TRBJ2-3,CASRLGELEDTQYF,TGTGCCAGCAGGCTAGGCGAACTTGAGGATACGCAGTATTTT
TRBD1,-,TRBV27,TRBJ1-2,CASSPYTGTGQGGYTF,TGTGCCAGCAGTCCATACACCGGGACAGGGCAAGGAGGCTACACCTTC
TRBD1,once,TRBV5-5,TRBJ2-5,CASSFSGTGLGGTQYF,TGTGCCAGCAGTTTTTCCGGGACAGGGTTGGGTGGGACCCAGTACTTC
-,-,TRBV7-3,TRBJ1-6,CASSLGTGNSPLHF,TGTGCCAGCAGCTTGGGTACAGGGAATTCACCCCTCCACTTT
TRBD2,-,TRBV7-3,TRBJ2-3,CASSPHNGLGGNTQYF,TGTGCCAGCAGCCCCCATAACGGACTGGGAGGGAATACGCAGTATTTT
-,-,TRBV5-6,TRBJ2-3,CASSLPGSSTDTQYF,TGTGCCAGCAGCTTGCCGGGGTCTAGCACAGATACGCAGTATTTT
-,-,TRBV5-5,TRBJ1-4,CASRQGTANEKLFF,TGTGCCAGCAGACAGGGAACGGCTAATGAAAAACTGTTTTTT
TRBD1,-,TRBV9,TRBJ2-7,CATGTGQGTIYEQYF,TGTGCCACAGGGACGGGACAGGGGACTATTTACGAGCAGTACTTC
-,-,TRBV19,TRBJ2-3,CASTPYGISDTQYF,TGTGCCAGTACACCATATGGCATATCAGATACGCAGTATTTT
TRBD1,-,TRBV6-6,TRBJ1-2,CASRLRTGFENYGYTF,TGTGCCAGCAGGCTACGGACAGGGTTCGAAAACTATGGCTACACCTTC
TRBD2,-,TRBV19,TRBJ2-1,CASRISGRAAYNEQFF,TGTGCCAGTAGAATTAGCGGGAGGGCGGCGTACAATGAGCAGTTCTTC
-,-,TRBV2,TRBJ2-7,CASSRDIYEQYF,TGTGCCAGCAGTCGGGACATCTACGAGCAGTACTTC
-,-,TRBV5-5,TRBJ1-2,CASSLHREPLYGYTF,TGTGCCAGCAGTTTGCATAGGGAGCCTCTCTATGGCTACACCTTC
-,-,TRBV28,TRBJ2-2,CASSPVDRIDTGELFF,TGTGCCAGCAGCCCCGTTGACAGGATAGACACCGGGGAGCTGTTTTTT
-,-,TRBV30,TRBJ2-1,CAWSRLAFNNEQFF,TGTGCCTGGAGTAGGCTAGCCTTCAACAATGAGCAGTTCTTC
-,-,TRBV28,TRBJ1-2,CAGGLEGGYTF,TGTGCTGGAGGGCTGGAGGGTGGCTACACCTTC
-,-,TRBV5-1,TRBJ1-1,CASSLGRGRRPNTEAFF,TGCGCCAGCAGCTTGGGCAGGGGTAGAAGACCGAACACTGAAGCTTTCTTT